These 18 T cell receptor beta chains were sequenced from one sample in a study of sequential checkpoint blockade in melanoma. Treatment indicated: randomized to nivolumab then ipilimumab (arm A) or the reverse (arm B). Measured with immunoSEQ multiplex PCR; TCRdb has only the in-frame clones, and not every one. The table shows 5,100 or so clones, with about 27% occurring only once. The sample in question was tumor tissue (inferred from file names), obtained from a patient given nivolumab and ipilimumab in sequence. The source of these receptors is a human donor with melanoma.

Many counts were recorded for this clone. J is TRBJ2-4 and V is TRBV11-3; D is possibly TRBD1 or TRBD2 (5 bases each). Germline V CDR1 and CDR2: SGHNT, YENEEA. Trimming pared 2 bases from V and 1 base from J, leaving 18 bases between. The CDR3 totals 18 residues. CDR3 coding DNA: TGTGCCAGCAGCTTAAGCTCCGGGGCCAAGTGGGCCAAAAACATTCAGTACTTC. Translation: CASSLSSGAKWAKNIQYF.

This clone was seen more than once but under ten times. V usage is TRBV9 and J usage is TRBJ2-5, with D tentatively TRBD1 (5 bases). The CDR3 has 13 amino acids. Germline V lookup: CDR1 SGDLS, CDR2 YYNGEE. V lost 0 bases, J lost 4 bases, and 7 bases lay in between. The CDR3 DNA follows: TGTGCCAGCAGCGTAGGGGGCGTAGAGACCCAGTACTTC. Translation gives CASSVGGVETQYF.

The chain links TRBV19 to TRBJ2-7; the D gene is possibly TRBD2 (5 bases). V was shortened by 3 bases and J by 0 bases, with 9 bases between the two germline ends. CDR1 and CDR2 (germline): LNHDA, SQIVND (reference sequence). The CDR3 runs 14 residues. The CDR3: CASSMRAPSYEQYF. For the CDR3, the DNA is TGTGCCAGTAGTATGAGGGCCCCCTCCTACGAGCAGTACTTC.

This clone was detected a few times. The chain couples TRBV23-1 to TRBJ2-5; TRBD2 matches at 11 bases. TRBV23-1 is labeled an ORF, and its function is uncertain. The junction had 15 bases not matched to a gene; V was cut back by 4 bases and J by 5 bases. The CDR3 consists of 18 residues. CDR3 amino acids: CASSLRPPLAGVSETQYF. As DNA, the CDR3 is TGCGCCAGCAGTCTCCGACCCCCACTAGCGGGAGTAAGCGAGACCCAGTACTTC.

This chain uses TRBV19 with TRBJ2-1, with TRBD2 matching 8 bases. The CDR3 is 17 residues long. The germline gives CDR1 LNHDA, CDR2 SQIVND (reference sequence). Trimming cost V 5 bases and J 0 bases; bases outside gene matches: 9. CDR3 nucleotide sequence: TGTGCCAGTAGTCCCGTAGCGGGAACCAACTCCTACAATGAGCAGTTCTTC. As protein: CASSPVAGTNSYNEQFF.

This clone was picked up one time. The chain recombines TRBV29-1 with TRBJ1-2; no clear D. The CDR3 has 12 residues. The V end was cut by 4 bases, the J end by 0 bases, with 6 bases between. The V gene's germline CDR1 is SQVTM and CDR2 ANQGSEA. CDR3 loop: CSVVGPNYGYTF. The CDR3 nucleotides read TGCAGCGTTGTTGGGCCTAACTATGGCTACACCTTC.

The J gene is TRBJ2-6, the V gene TRBV6-8; D gene uncertain. This CDR3 comprises 14 residues. V was trimmed by 4 bases and J by 4 bases, leaving 8 bases between them. Germline lookup yields CDR1 MNHGY and CDR2 SAAAGT. The CDR3 DNA follows: TGTGCCAGCAGTTTATTCGCCGGGGCCAACGTCCTGACTTTC. Translating it yields CASSLFAGANVLTF.

This clone was counted at least ten times. The V and J genes are TRBV7-6 and TRBJ1-2, with D possibly TRBD1 on 6 matching bases. The germline V and J ends were trimmed by 2 bases and 2 bases, with 12 bases remaining between them. CDR1 and CDR2 (germline): SGHVS, FNYEAQ. CDR3 length equals 15 residues. The DNA for the CDR3 is TGTGCCAGCAGCTTAACACGGCAGGGGAACTATGGCTACACCTTC. This encodes CASSLTRQGNYGYTF. Based on the CDR3 plus reference TRBV7-6 and TRBJ1-2, the full variable domain is GAGVSQSPRYKVTKRGQDVALRCDPISGHVSLYWYRQALGQGPEFLTYFNYEAQQDKSGLPNDRFSAERPEGSISTLTIQRTEQRDSAMYRCASSLTRQGNYGYTFGSGTRLTVV.

The chain is built from TRBV29-1 and TRBJ2-5, with D perhaps given as TRBD1 or TRBD2 (5 bases each). The CDR3 is 14 amino acids. V lost 4 bases, J lost 0 bases, and 12 bases lay in between. Germline V gene sequence: CDR1 SQVTM, CDR2 ANQGSEA. The CDR3 DNA reads TGCAGCGTTGCGGGGCGGGCGGACCAAGAGACCCAGTACTTC. It codes for CSVAGRADQETQYF.

The chain couples TRBV6-8 to TRBJ1-3; D call uncertain. Germline CDR1 MNHGY, CDR2 SAAAGT. V lost 3 bases, J lost 3 bases, and 12 bases lay in between. The CDR3 length is 15 residues. CDR3: CASSYRRADGNTIYF. In DNA, the CDR3 is TGTGCCAGCAGTTATCGGAGGGCTGATGGAAACACCATATATTTT.

The gene calls are TRBV18 and TRBJ2-3; D gene ambiguous. Germline V gives CDR1 KGHSH, CDR2 LQKENI. Trimming removed 1 base from V and 1 base from J, with 6 bases in between. The CDR3 length is 14 residues. Here the CDR3 DNA reads TGTGCCAGCTCACCACTACCAGGCACAGATACGCAGTATTTT. This encodes CASSPLPGTDTQYF.

This chain links TRBV5-1 with TRBJ2-7; TRBD2 agrees at 12 bases. With V trimmed by 1 base and J by 4 bases, 6 bases remained unmatched. In germline, CDR1 is SGHRS, CDR2 YFSETQ. This CDR3 comprises 16 residues. The CDR3 coding sequence is TGCGCCAGCAGCTTGTTGCTAGCGGGAGGGCGGTACGAGCAGTACTTC. This encodes CASSLLLAGGRYEQYF.

In this sample, this clone turned up many times. This chain connects TRBV9 to TRBJ2-7, with 10 bases lining up with TRBD1. The CDR3 length is 15 residues. The germline CDR1 and CDR2 sequences are SGDLS and YYNGEE. Trimming at V came to 5 bases and at J to 4 bases, leaving 9 bases not matched to a gene. Written as DNA, the CDR3 is TGTGCCAGCAGGGCTACGGGACAGGGGTCATACGAGCAGTACTTC. This sequence encodes CASRATGQGSYEQYF.

The sample holds a few counts of this clone. This chain links TRBV14 with TRBJ1-1; D uncertain. Looked up from germline, CDR1 is SGHDN and CDR2 is FVKESK. Deletions cut 1 base from V and 2 bases from J, with 11 bases between. The CDR3 spans 15 residues. In DNA form, the CDR3 reads TGTGCCAGCAGCCAAGCACGGACGGCTAACACTGAAGCTTTCTTT. Amino acids: CASSQARTANTEAFF. The full variable domain, rest sourced from reference TRBV14 and TRBJ1-1, is EAGVTQFPSHSVIEKGQTVTLRCDPISGHDNLYWYRRVMGKEIKFLLHFVKESKQDESGMPNNRFLAERTGGTYSTLKVQPAELEDSGVYFCASSQARTANTEAFFGQGTRLTVV.

The J gene is TRBJ2-7, the V gene TRBV29-1, with unresolved D. Trimming took 4 bases from V and 0 from J, leaving 10 bases between them. The CDR3 is made up of 13 amino acids. Germline V lookup: CDR1 SQVTM, CDR2 ANQGSEA. CDR3 region: CSVGSTGSYEQYF. The CDR3 DNA sequence: TGCAGCGTTGGGTCGACGGGCTCCTACGAGCAGTACTTC.

This clone was detected ten times or more. As DNA, the CDR3 is TGTGCCAGCAGTCTCAGACAGAACTATGGCTACACCTTC. This translates into CASSLRQNYGYTF. The chain combines TRBV6-8 with TRBJ1-2; possibly TRBD1 for D (5 bases). The V end lost 5 bases, the J end lost 2 bases, and 9 bases lay between the germline ends. CDR1 and CDR2 (germline): MNHGY, SAAAGT. The CDR3 has 13 amino acids.

The chain joins TRBV18 to TRBJ2-7; D not certain. In germline, CDR1 is KGHSH, CDR2 LQKENI. This CDR3 has 14 amino acids. Trimming took 0 bases from V and 1 from J, leaving 7 bases between them. The CDR3 nucleotides read TGTGCCAGCTCACCACCCAGCGAATCCTACGAGCAGTACTTC. Its protein is CASSPPSESYEQYF.

This clone was observed a handful of times. The CDR3, as DNA: TGTGCCAGCTCCCCCAGGGGGCAGAATGAAAAACTGTTTTTT. This gives the protein CASSPRGQNEKLFF. The rearrangement joins TRBV18 to TRBJ1-4, with 8 bases that match TRBD1. The germline CDR1 and CDR2 sequences are KGHSH and LQKENI. V trimming: 6 bases; J trimming: 5 bases; junction bases outside the gene matches: 5. The CDR3 is 14 amino acids.